This T cell receptor beta chain was observed in a study of tissue T cells after allogeneic stem cell transplantation. Overall study results and limits: Limitations included a small, clinically heterogeneous cohort and limited sampling depth. Few T cell clones were shared across patients, but motif clusters showed tissue-specific shared signatures.

CDR1 NSHNY and CDR2 SYGAGN come from the germline V gene. V lost 2 bases, J lost 6 bases, and 1 base stayed unmatched. The CDR3 length is 13 residues. On this clone itself: Its antigen is undetermined. All gene names here are mouse names. From the germline J gene comes the end of the CDR3, since the read stops 1 residue before it.

Assay: immunoSEQ multiplex PCR; the TCRdb copy retains only in-frame clones and omits some. The table lists about 22,000 clones, 55% to 75% of them singletons, with less than 0.8% in the top ten. The clonotype was recovered from a female BALB/c mouse in good health. Strain MHC haplotype: H2-d. Sequencing was done on a sample of spleen. The chain joins TRBV13-1 to TRBJ2-1, with TRBD1 identical over 8 bases. The CDR3 protein is CASSDRGRAEQFF. Incomplete CDR3 DNA: TGTGCCAGCAGTGACAGGGGGCGTGCTGAGCAGTTC.